This TCR beta chain was documented in a study of identifying expanded T cells in peripheral blood. Findings and caveats of the study: Clone count variance between roughly two-week samples rose with total template count. About 1.2 clones differed between technical replicates, versus approximately 16 and 19 over time.

As for this clone: As yet, its antigen is unknown.

Unmatched junction bases numbered 5, after V lost 6 bases and J lost 8 bases. The CDR3 has 13 residues. Germline V gene lookup returns CDR1 SGDLS and CDR2 YYNGEE. Only in-frame clones appear in the TCRdb table, and some are missing; sequencing was by immunoSEQ multiplex PCR. The sample carries 84,000 or so clones, 89% recorded once. Healthy donors had no documented immune events, such as infections, while sampled. Sequencing input: blood. This clonotype was obtained from a person between 18 and 75 years old in good health. This rearrangement joins TRBV9 to TRBJ1-6; 7 nucleotides line up with TRBD1. The CDR3 loop is CASTGTADSPLHF. As DNA, the CDR3 is TGTGCCAGCACGGGGACAGCCGATTCACCCCTCCACTTT.